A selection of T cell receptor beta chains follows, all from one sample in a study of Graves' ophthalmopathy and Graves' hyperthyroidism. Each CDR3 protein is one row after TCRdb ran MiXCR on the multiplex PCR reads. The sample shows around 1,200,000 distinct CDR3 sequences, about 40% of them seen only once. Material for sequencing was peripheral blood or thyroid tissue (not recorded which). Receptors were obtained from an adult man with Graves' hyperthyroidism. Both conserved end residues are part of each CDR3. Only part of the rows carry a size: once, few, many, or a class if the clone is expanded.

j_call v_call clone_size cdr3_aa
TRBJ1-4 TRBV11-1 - CASSFGGQPNEKLFF
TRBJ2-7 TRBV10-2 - CAGSQDQDTYEQYF
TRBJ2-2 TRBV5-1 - CASSGKQGAGELFF
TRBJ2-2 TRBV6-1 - CASTAGGELFF
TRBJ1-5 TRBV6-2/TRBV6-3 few CASVSGARQPQHF
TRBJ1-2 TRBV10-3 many CAISGYTGYTF
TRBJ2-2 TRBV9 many CASSAQGSGELFF
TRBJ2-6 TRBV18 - CASSLYVGSGANVLTF
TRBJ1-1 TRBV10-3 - CAISGQGVNTEAFF
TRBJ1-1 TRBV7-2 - CASSSSDPNTEAFF
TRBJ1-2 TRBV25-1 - CATNQGPSGGYTF
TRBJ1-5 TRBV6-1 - CANSSVAGGYSNQPQHF
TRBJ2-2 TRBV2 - CASSASRSNTGELFF
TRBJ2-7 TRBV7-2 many CASSLEYYEQYF
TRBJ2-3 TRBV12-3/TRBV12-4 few CASSSHTFRPDTQYF
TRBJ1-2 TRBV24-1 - CATSGNRVGYTF
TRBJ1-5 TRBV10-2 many CASASENQPQHF
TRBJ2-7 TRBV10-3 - CAIKDSQEQYF
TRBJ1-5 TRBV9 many CASSQGTISNQPQHF
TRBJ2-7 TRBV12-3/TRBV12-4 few CASHPGEGGYEQYF
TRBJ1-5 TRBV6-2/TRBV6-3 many CASSDSVNQPQHF
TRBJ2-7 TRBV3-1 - CASSPTGSEQYF
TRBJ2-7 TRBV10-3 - CAISEPHGGKNYEQYF
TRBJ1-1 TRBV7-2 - CASRPQGYTEAFF
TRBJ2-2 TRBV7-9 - CASSPRSQGNTGELFF